This is a list of T cell receptor beta chains from one sample in a study of cytomegalovirus exposure and HLA in healthy donors. Here immunoSEQ multiplex PCR was the method, and the copy in TCRdb shows in-frame clones only, minus some. The data hold over 150,000 clones, with about four fifths observed a single time. Specimen: PBMCs. These receptors all come from a young man in good health and CMV-seronegative. Both conserved end residues are part of each CDR3. D genes are given only for firm matches. Size tells how often a clone was seen (once, few, many) or the class of an expanded clone, and some rows leave it out.

TGCAGTGCCAGAGCTAGGGGTGAGCAGTTCTTC CSARARGEQFF TRBV20-1 . TRBJ2-1 once
TGTGCCAGCAGTGATACGGATGGGGGGAATGAAAAACTGTTTTTT CASSDTDGGNEKLFF TRBV2 . TRBJ1-4 .
TGTGCCAGCTCACCATCGCAGGAAGAGAGCTACACCTTC CASSPSQEESYTF TRBV18 . TRBJ1-2 .
TGCGCCAGCAGCCGTAGACAGGGAGGAACTGAAGCTTTCTTT CASSRRQGGTEAFF TRBV4-1 TRBD1 TRBJ1-1 few
TGTGCCAGCAGCTTAAGTCCAGGGCAGCCCCAGCATTTT CASSLSPGQPQHF TRBV7-3 . TRBJ1-5 .
TGTGCCATCAGTCAGGGGGCGCAAAATTCACCCCTCCACTTT CAISQGAQNSPLHF TRBV10-3 TRBD1 TRBJ1-6 once
TGTGCCAGCAGCTTGGCAGGGATCGGTGAAAAACTGTTTTTT CASSLAGIGEKLFF TRBV13 . TRBJ1-4 .
TGTGCCAGCAGTTATGTGAGGGACGAGCAGTACTTC CASSYVRDEQYF TRBV6-5 . TRBJ2-7 .
TGTGCCAGCAGTGAAGCCGGAGGAGTGACTGAAAAACTGTTTTTT CASSEAGGVTEKLFF TRBV2 . TRBJ1-4 .
TGTGCCAGCATGAAGCGGGAGACCTACGAGCAGTACTTC CASMKRETYEQYF TRBV27 TRBD2 TRBJ2-7 .